This T cell receptor (beta chain) was sequenced for a study of OX40 agonist ivuxolimab in advanced cancers. Study-level findings and limits: By week 6 at 0.1 to 3.0 mg/kg, blood CD4+ and CD8+ T cells had expanded clonally.

Trimming removed 6 bases at V and 8 bases at J, with 19 bases between. This CDR3 contains 15 residues. Germline CDR1 MDHEN, CDR2 SYDVKM. This clone was observed a few times. Its antigen is as yet unknown. Assay used: immunoSEQ multiplex PCR; TCRdb lists only in-frame clones, some missing. The table includes about 69,000 clones, nearly 90% detected once. The chain carries TRBV28 and TRBJ1-4, with D possibly matching TRBD1 (6 bases). The TCR sequence derives from an adult with an advanced solid tumor such as melanoma, head and neck, liver or kidney cancer. The sample was CD4+ or CD8+ T cells sorted from blood, taken in a trial of the OX40 agonist ivuxolimab. Here the CDR3 reads CASSSQAKGVEKLFF. The CDR3 region has the DNA TGTGCCAGCAGCTCCCAGGCAAAGGGGGTAGAAAAACTGTTTTTT.